This TCR beta chain was recorded in a study of T cells after yellow fever vaccination. General study findings and limits: Re-detected after boosting: most primary clones, 96% of CD4 and 80% to 90% of CD8.

A single record per CDR3 protein comes from TCRdb applying MiXCR to the 5' RACE reads. The table includes a few hundred thousand distinct CDR3 sequences, around 17% detected once. For this clonotype: Its matching antigen is unknown.

The V and J ends lost 3 bases and 9 bases respectively, with 15 bases between them. Germline-derived CDR1 and CDR2 are SGHVS and FQNEAQ. The CDR3 runs to 14 residues. Sequencing was performed on PBMCs, taken less than 6 days after the first yellow fever vaccination. The chain uses TRBV7-8 and TRBJ2-1; D may match TRBD1 or TRBD2 (5 bases each). The receptor's source is a man between 18 and 29 years old who received the YFV17D yellow fever vaccine. In DNA, the CDR3 is TGTGCCAGCAGCTTTGGATTCGAGGGGCCTGAGCAGTTCTTC. It is translated as CASSFGFEGPEQFF.